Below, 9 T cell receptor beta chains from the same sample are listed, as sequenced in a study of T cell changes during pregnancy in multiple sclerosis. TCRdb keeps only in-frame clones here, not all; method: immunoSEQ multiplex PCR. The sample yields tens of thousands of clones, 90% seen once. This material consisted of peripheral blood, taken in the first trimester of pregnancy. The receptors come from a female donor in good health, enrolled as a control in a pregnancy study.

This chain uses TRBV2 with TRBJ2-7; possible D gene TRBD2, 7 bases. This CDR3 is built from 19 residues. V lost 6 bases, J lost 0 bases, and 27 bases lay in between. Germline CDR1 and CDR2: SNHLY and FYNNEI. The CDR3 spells CASSLRGVKTSYSSYEQYF. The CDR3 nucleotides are TGTGCCAGCAGCCTGAGGGGGGTTAAGACTAGCTACTCCTCCTACGAGCAGTACTTC.

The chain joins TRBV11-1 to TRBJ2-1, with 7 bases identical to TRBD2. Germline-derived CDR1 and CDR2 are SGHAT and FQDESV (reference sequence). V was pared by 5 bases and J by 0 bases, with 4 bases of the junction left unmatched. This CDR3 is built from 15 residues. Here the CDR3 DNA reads TGTGCCAGCAGCCGCTCTAGCGGCTCCTACAATGAGCAGTTCTTC. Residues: CASSRSSGSYNEQFF.

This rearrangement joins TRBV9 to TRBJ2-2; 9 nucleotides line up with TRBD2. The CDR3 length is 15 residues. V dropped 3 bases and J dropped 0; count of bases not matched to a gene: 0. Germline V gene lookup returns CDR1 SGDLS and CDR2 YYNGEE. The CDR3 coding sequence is TGTGCCAGCAGCGCTAGCGGGGCGAACACCGGGGAGCTGTTTTTT. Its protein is CASSASGANTGELFF.

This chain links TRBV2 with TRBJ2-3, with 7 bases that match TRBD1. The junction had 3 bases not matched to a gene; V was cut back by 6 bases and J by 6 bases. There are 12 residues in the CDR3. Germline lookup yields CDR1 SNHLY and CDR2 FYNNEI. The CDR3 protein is CASRQGLDTQYF. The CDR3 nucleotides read TGTGCCAGCAGACAGGGGTTGGATACGCAGTATTTT.

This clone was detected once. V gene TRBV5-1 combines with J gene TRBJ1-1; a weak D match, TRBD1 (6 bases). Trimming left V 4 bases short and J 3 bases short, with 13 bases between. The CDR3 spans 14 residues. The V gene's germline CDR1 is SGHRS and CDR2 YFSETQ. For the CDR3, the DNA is TGCGCCAGCAGCCGATACAGGGTCGACACTGAAGCTTTCTTT. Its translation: CASSRYRVDTEAFF.

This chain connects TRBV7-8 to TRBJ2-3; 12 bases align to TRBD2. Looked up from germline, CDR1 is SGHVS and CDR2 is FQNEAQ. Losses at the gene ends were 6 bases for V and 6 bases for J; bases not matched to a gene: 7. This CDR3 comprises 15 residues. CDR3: CASRPLAGGLDTQYF. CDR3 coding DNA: TGTGCCAGCAGGCCACTAGCGGGAGGACTTGATACGCAGTATTTT.

The chain's CDR3 is CASTPGLGTGELFF. CDR3 in DNA: TGTGCCAGCACTCCAGGGCTGGGCACCGGGGAGCTGTTTTTT. V and J are TRBV6-1 and TRBJ2-2; the D gene is possibly TRBD1 (5 bases). Germline V gene lookup returns CDR1 MNHNS and CDR2 SASEGT. Trimming cost V 7 bases and J 4 bases, with 13 bases left between them. The CDR3 has 14 amino acids.

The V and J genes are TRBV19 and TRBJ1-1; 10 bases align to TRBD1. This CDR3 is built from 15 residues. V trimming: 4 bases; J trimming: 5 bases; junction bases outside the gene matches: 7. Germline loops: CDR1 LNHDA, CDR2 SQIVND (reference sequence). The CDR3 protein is CASSTTGTGETEAFF. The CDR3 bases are TGTGCCAGTAGTACGACCGGGACAGGGGAAACTGAAGCTTTCTTT.

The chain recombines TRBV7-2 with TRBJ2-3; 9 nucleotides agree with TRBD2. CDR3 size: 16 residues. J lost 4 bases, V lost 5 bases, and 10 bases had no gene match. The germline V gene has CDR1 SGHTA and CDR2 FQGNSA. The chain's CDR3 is CASSPRAGGAADTQYF. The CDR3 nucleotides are TGTGCCAGCAGCCCTAGGGCGGGGGGGGCGGCAGATACGCAGTATTTT.